The next 4 T cell receptor beta chains were all read from a single sample in a study of cytomegalovirus exposure and HLA in healthy donors (dated by TCRdb to the late 2010s). Library creation used the immunoSEQ multiplex PCR assay. The multiplex PCR relied on a mix of 60 forward primers for TCR Vbeta segments and 13 reverse primers for TCR Jbeta segments. TCRdb holds this immuneACCESS table with in-frame rearrangements only. Some clones are missing; in checked studies, unresolved V genes explain under half, and the rest has no known cause. A total of about 150,000 clones appear in this sample, roughly 80% of them only once. The ten largest clones add up to 4% to 4.5% of the sample. Specimen: PBMCs. The receptor set was obtained from a woman in her thirties or forties in good health and CMV-seronegative.

The J gene is TRBJ1-2, the V gene TRBV10-3; a weak D match, TRBD1 (6 bases). The V end lost 6 bases, the J end lost 4 bases, and 15 bases lay between the germline ends. The CDR3 is 14 residues long. CDR1 and CDR2 from the germline V gene are ENHRY and SYGVKD. CDR3: CAISSDREIYGYTF. The CDR3 nucleotides are TGTGCCATCAGCTCGGACAGAGAAATCTATGGCTACACCTTC.

V usage is TRBV5-4 and J usage is TRBJ2-2; 10 nucleotides match TRBD2. The CDR3 loop spans 18 amino acids. Germline CDR1 is SGHNT and CDR2 is YYREEE (reference sequence). V shed 4 bases, J shed 5 bases, and the junction held 14 bases outside the gene matches. CDR3 sequence: CASSPPRLAGATTGELFF. The DNA of the CDR3 is TGTGCCAGCAGCCCGCCTCGCCTAGCGGGGGCCACTACCGGGGAGCTGTTTTTT.

The chain combines TRBV6-1 with TRBJ2-1, with D unresolved. V dropped 5 bases and J dropped 4 bases, with 6 bases sitting between them. The CDR3 contains 12 residues. Germline V gene lookup returns CDR1 MNHNS and CDR2 SASEGT. Here the CDR3 DNA reads TGTGCCAGCAGTAGCTGGTACAATGAGCAGTTCTTC. As protein: CASSSWYNEQFF.

The genes are TRBV28 and TRBJ1-4, with TRBD1 matching over 12 bases. V trimming: 7 bases; J trimming: 7 bases; junction bases outside the gene matches: 16. Per germline, CDR1 MDHEN and CDR2 SYDVKM. This CDR3 has 18 amino acids. The CDR3 bases are TGTGCCAGCACCAAATCCCGGGACAGGGGGCTTGCTGTTGAAAAACTGTTTTTT. This codes for CASTKSRDRGLAVEKLFF.